This section outlines one TCR beta chain sequence together with its context. Antigen: not known. This record belongs to a study of cytomegalovirus exposure and HLA in healthy donors. Study-level points and caveats: Certain sequence variants were highly shared and formed a cluster, and this cluster was likely a sequencing artifact. What a later analysis showed was that several of the most significant clusters appeared linked to common viral pathogens. Later analysis suggested most CMV-associated TCR beta chains were HLA-restricted.

V was shortened by 1 base and J by 3 bases, with 12 bases between the two germline ends. Germline CDR1 reads SGHTA; CDR2 reads FQGTGA. The CDR3 sequence is 15 residues long. The PCR contained 60 Vbeta and 13 Jbeta primers. Sequencing was performed with immunoSEQ multiplex PCR; in TCRdb, only in-frame clones are kept and a portion is missing. The sample lists around 130,000 clones, around 85% occurring once. This TCR derives from a boy between 10 and 17 years old in good health and CMV-seronegative. Specimen: PBMCs. The chain joins TRBV7-3 to TRBJ1-2; D gene uncertain. The CDR3 reads CASSLKGGKDYGYTF. CDR3 nucleotide sequence: TGTGCCAGCAGCTTAAAAGGAGGGAAAGACTATGGCTACACCTTC.